This TCR beta chain was captured by sequencing in a study of radiation and T cells in renal cell carcinoma. Time point indicated: baseline pretreatment blood. Treatment in this sample: 15 Gy SBRT to primary tumor, nephrectomy 4 weeks later. Radiation-treated patients gave blood at baseline, week 2 and week 4. V lost 8 bases and J 7 bases, leaving 12 bases between the germline ends. Germline V gives CDR1 LNHNV, CDR2 YYDKDF (reference sequence). The CDR3 is 12 residues long. Here immunoSEQ multiplex PCR was the method, and the copy in TCRdb shows in-frame clones only, minus some. The sample shows 120,000 to 150,000 clones, roughly 83% of them seen only once.

The V call is TRBV15, the J call TRBJ2-1; D gene ambiguous. The sample in question was blood, obtained from a patient whose treatment included radiotherapy and nephrectomy. The clonotype comes from a woman in her 50s with renal cell carcinoma. The CDR3 region has the DNA TGTGCCACCTCCGAATTAGGGAATGAGCAGTTCTTC. Its translation: CATSELGNEQFF.